Reported below is one T cell receptor beta chain. The data belong to a study of blood T cell repertoires in COVID-19. Turning to the study itself: Nucleic acid was either cDNA or gDNA, and it came from T cells, B-cell-depleted T cells, or PBMCs.

Method: immunoSEQ multiplex PCR; TCRdb's copy keeps in-frame clones and lacks some. This table holds 52,000 or so clones, roughly 83% found once. This receptor was identified in a man between 65 and 85 years old with active COVID-19. Sequencing was performed on peripheral blood.

CDR3 nucleotide sequence: TGTGCCAGCAGTGTCGAGCGGGCCCCTCGGCAGCCCCAGCATTTT. It is translated as CASSVERAPRQPQHF. The genes are TRBV2 and TRBJ1-5; the D is unclear. The germline gives CDR1 SNHLY, CDR2 FYNNEI. The germline V and J ends were trimmed by 4 bases and 7 bases, with 17 bases remaining between them. CDR3 length: 15 residues.